One and the same sample provided the 3 T cell receptor beta chains below, sequenced in a study of blood T cell repertoires in COVID-19. The data were produced by immunoSEQ multiplex PCR, yet TCRdb's version contains in-frame clones alone and is incomplete. The data show 300,000 to 350,000 clones, under 90% seen once. Source material: peripheral blood. All receptors derive from a woman aged 30 to 39 with COVID-19, enrolled during active disease.

This chain uses TRBV29-1 with TRBJ2-7; 8 bases agree with TRBD2. Germline-derived CDR1 and CDR2 are SQVTM and ANQGSEA. V lost 2 bases to trimming and J lost 2 bases; unmatched junction nucleotides: 8. The CDR3 sequence is 15 residues long. The CDR3 DNA follows: TGCAGCGTTGAATCTGGCCGGGAGGGACCCTACGAGCAGTACTTC. Amino acid sequence: CSVESGREGPYEQYF.

The genes are TRBV7-9 and TRBJ1-2; 8 nucleotides match TRBD1. CDR1 is SEHNR, CDR2 FQNEAQ, per germline (reference sequence). The ends lost 5 bases at V and 0 bases at J; junction bases unmatched: 5. This CDR3 contains 15 residues. The CDR3 loop reads CASSPGTGTNYGYTF. Here the CDR3 DNA reads TGTGCCAGCAGCCCGGGGACAGGAACTAACTATGGCTACACCTTC.

The CDR3: CASSQDQGAAANTGELFF. CDR3 bases: TGTGCCAGCAGCCAAGATCAGGGGGCGGCCGCGAACACCGGGGAGCTGTTTTTT. The rearrangement uses TRBV4-2 and TRBJ2-2; TRBD1 aligns across 8 bases. The CDR3 is 18 residues long. The germline V gene has CDR1 LGHNA and CDR2 YNFKEQ. V lost 0 bases, J lost 0 bases, and 6 bases stayed unmatched.